One and the same sample provided the 10 T cell receptor beta chains below, sequenced in a study of tumor and adjacent non-tumor tissue in lung cancer. A modified ARM-PCR protocol with three rounds of nested PCR amplified TCRbeta. Each CDR3 protein gets one entry after TCRdb re-called the multiplex PCR reads with MiXCR. The sample records some 99,000 distinct CDR3 sequences, more than 60% being singletons. The template was RNA from unsorted bulk tissue. The sequencing sample was made of lung tumor tissue. These receptors all come from a woman aged 55-70 years with non-small cell lung cancer.

This clonotype was picked up one time. The chain carries TRBV9 and TRBJ2-1; D remains ambiguous. The CDR3 has 13 amino acids. V lost 4 bases, J lost 6 bases, and 11 bases lay in between. Germline V gene data show CDR1 as SGDLS and CDR2 as YYNGEE. The CDR3 coding sequence is TGTGCCAGCAGCCCCCGAGTGAGCAATGAGCAGTTCTTC. Encoded protein: CASSPRVSNEQFF.

To note about this clonotype: The germline gene is not matched at one end of the junction; a read error may be the cause. CDR3 DNA sequence: TGTGCCAGCAGCCCTCTTCGAGGGGCGGTCTACAATGAGCAATTCTTT. Its protein product is CASSPLRGAVYNEQFF. V gene TRBV11-2 combines with J gene TRBJ2-1; either TRBD1 or TRBD2 may fit D (5 bases each). CDR3 length: 16 amino acids. The germline V gene has CDR1 SGHAT and CDR2 FQNNGV.

Turning to this clonotype: A much larger clone is a single base away; this may be a read error. This chain uses TRBV5-1 with TRBJ2-7; no reliable D call. This CDR3 is built from 15 residues. Germline-derived CDR1 and CDR2 are SGHRS and YFSETQ. Between the trimmed V and J ends, which lost 1 base and 0 bases, there was a span of 11 bases. The CDR3 loop is CASSLMDGSSYEQYF. CDR3 in DNA: TGCGCCAGCAGCTTGATGGACGGATCCTCCTACGAGCAGTACTTC. The variable domain in full, with the rest retrieved from reference TRBV5-1 and TRBJ2-7, is KAGVTQTPRYLIKTRGQQVTLSCSPISGHRSVSWYQQTPGQGLQFLFEYFSETQRNKGNFPGRFSGRQFSNSRSEMNVSTLELGDSALYLCASSLMDGSSYEQYFGPGTRLTVT.

Comments on this clonotype: At one end, the junction sequence differs from germline, possibly due to a read error. The CDR3 loop reads CASSSPQEGRNTGEPFF. In DNA form, the CDR3 reads TGTGCCAGCAGCTCTCCCCAGGAGGGGCGGAACACAGGGGAGCCGTTTTTT. This sequence joins TRBV11-2 and TRBJ2-2; D is possibly TRBD1 (7 bases). This CDR3 is 17 amino acids long. Germline-derived CDR1 and CDR2 are SGHAT and FQNNGV. The full variable domain, in which reference TRBV11-2 and TRBJ2-2 provide the parts outside the CDR3, is EAGVAQSPRYKIIEKRQSVAFWCNPISGHATLYWYQQILGQGPKLLIQFQNNGVVDDSQLPKDRFSAERLKGVDSTLKIQPAKLEDSAVYLCASSSPQEGRNTGEPFFGEGSRLTVL.

Of note for this clonotype: This CDR3 fails to terminate in the conserved phenylalanine or tryptophan, so it likely reflects a read error. The V call is TRBV11-3, the J call TRBJ2-2, with TRBD1 matching 10 bases. The CDR3 extends over 15 amino acids. Germline V CDR1 and CDR2: SGHNT, YENEEA. As DNA, the CDR3 is TGTGCCAGCAGCCCTGGGACAGGGGTTACCGGGGAACTGTTTGTT. Translating gives CASSPGTGVTGELFV.

With regard to this clonotype: Because the CDR3 is missing its conserved closing phenylalanine or tryptophan, this is likely a read error. This rearrangement joins TRBV6-5 to TRBJ2-6; TRBD1 might be the D (7 bases). CDR3 length equals 16 residues. Germline CDR1 is MNHEY and CDR2 is SVGAGI. CDR3 in amino acids: CASSRQGGRGAYVLTL. CDR3 coding DNA: TGTGCCAGCAGTCGACAGGGAGGAAGGGGGGCCTACGTCCTGACTCTC.

In regard to this clonotype: An end of the junction differs from the germline gene, which may be a read error. CDR3 amino acids: CSAYRQRTSSEQSF. The CDR3 DNA is TGCAGTGCTTACCGTCAAAGGACCTCCAGTGAGCAGTCCTTC. The rearrangement links TRBV20-1 to TRBJ2-1; D is ambiguous. CDR1 and CDR2 from the germline V gene are DFQATT and SNEGSKA (reference sequence). This CDR3 contains 14 residues.

In regard to this clonotype: The CDR3 does not close with the conserved phenylalanine or tryptophan, likely indicating a read error. The chain recombines TRBV30 with TRBJ1-1, with D tentatively TRBD1 (5 bases). V lost 0 bases and J 3 bases, leaving 14 bases between the germline ends. The CDR3 is 15 amino acids. The germline V gene has CDR1 GTSNPN and CDR2 SVGIG (reference sequence). The DNA of the CDR3 is TGTGCCTGGAGTGTACGTGGGGGGAGGGACACTGAAGCTTTCATT. Translation gives CAWSVRGGRDTEAFI.

To note about this clonotype: A junction end diverges from the germline sequence, so it may reflect a read error. The chain combines TRBV4-1 with TRBJ2-5; D ambiguous. The CDR3 runs 15 residues. CDR1 is MGHRA, CDR2 YSYEKL, per germline. CDR3 protein: CTSSQDRGIVETQYF. The DNA of the CDR3 is TGCACCAGCAGCCAAGATCGCGGTATAGTGGAGACCCAGTACTTC.

A note on this clonotype: Being one base from a much bigger clone, this may be a read error. V is TRBV20-1 and J is TRBJ1-2; D ambiguous. This CDR3 region has 13 residues. The V gene lost 0 bases and the J gene lost 6 bases, with 11 bases spanning the gap. Germline V gene sequence: CDR1 DFQATT, CDR2 SNEGSKA (reference sequence). CDR3 loop: CSAREPGNHGYTF. DNA of the CDR3: TGCAGTGCTAGAGAGCCTGGGAACCATGGCTACACCTTC.